These 30 T cell receptor beta chains originate from one sample sequenced in a study of blood T cell repertoires in COVID-19. Sequencing was performed with immunoSEQ multiplex PCR; in TCRdb, only in-frame clones are kept and a portion is missing. The sample comprises 290,000 or so clones, roughly 80% of which are singletons, and roughly 4.7% rests with the top ten. Input material: PBMCs or T cells enriched from blood (not recorded which). The receptors derive from a man aged 35-49 years who had been exposed to COVID-19.

The chain combines TRBV2 with TRBJ2-1; D gene uncertain. Germline values: CDR1 SNHLY, CDR2 FYNNEI. The CDR3 has 11 amino acids. The V end was cut by 5 bases, the J end by 5 bases, with 4 bases between. The CDR3 DNA is TGTGCCAGCAGTTATAACAATGAGCAGTTCTTC. Its protein is CASSYNNEQFF.

CDR3: CASSQGGNSYNEQFF. CDR3 DNA: TGTGCCAGCAGCCAAGGCGGGAACTCCTACAATGAGCAGTTCTTC. This chain links TRBV3-1 (or the pseudogene TRBV3-2) with TRBJ2-1, with D maybe TRBD2 (6 bases). The CDR3 is 15 amino acids. Trimming stripped 1 base from V and 0 bases from J, with 7 bases between. Germline V gives CDR1 LGHDT, CDR2 YNNKEL (reference sequence).

The V and J genes are TRBV19 and TRBJ2-7, with D tentatively TRBD1 (6 bases). Germline values: CDR1 LNHDA, CDR2 SQIVND (reference sequence). V dropped 4 bases and J dropped 4 bases, with 17 bases sitting between them. CDR3 length equals 15 residues. The CDR3 coding sequence is TGTGCCAGTAGTAAGACCACAGGGATCGGGTACGAGCAGTACTTC. It encodes CASSKTTGIGYEQYF.

The J gene is TRBJ2-1, the V gene TRBV27; the D gene is possibly TRBD2 (5 bases). The CDR3 sequence is 13 residues long. Germline V gene sequence: CDR1 MNHEY, CDR2 SMNVEV (reference sequence). V was pared by 2 bases and J by 4 bases, with 6 bases between. The CDR3: CASSLAGYNEQFF. CDR3 DNA: TGTGCCAGCAGTTTAGCGGGTTACAATGAGCAGTTCTTC.

The CDR3 region is CAIRDPGDSTEAFF. CDR3 sequence (DNA): TGTGCCATCAGGGATCCAGGGGATAGCACTGAAGCTTTCTTT. The chain is built from TRBV10-3 and TRBJ1-1; perhaps TRBD1 as D (6 bases). The CDR3 runs 14 residues. Trimming stripped 6 bases from V and 4 bases from J, with 15 bases between. Per germline, CDR1 ENHRY and CDR2 SYGVKD.

This chain joins TRBV11-2 and TRBJ1-5; TRBD1 might be the D (6 bases). CDR1 is SGHAT and CDR2 is FQNNGV in the germline V gene. This CDR3 spans 15 amino acids. V lost 3 bases, J lost 2 bases, and 11 bases lay in between. The CDR3 bases are TGTGCCAGCAGCTTCGCGGCAGGGGGCAATCAGCCCCAGCATTTT. Amino acid sequence: CASSFAAGGNQPQHF.

This chain joins TRBV12-1 and TRBJ1-5; the table names TRBD1, a call not compared with the DNA. TRBV12-1 is a listed pseudogene. This CDR3 comprises 16 residues. CDR3 sequence: CASSPDRFNGNQPQHF. The CDR3 DNA follows: TGTGCCAGCAGCCCGGACAGGTTTAATGGCAATCAGCCCCAGCATTTT.

J is TRBJ1-4 and V is TRBV6-5, with TRBD1 matching over 7 bases. Per germline, CDR1 MNHEY and CDR2 SVGAGI. This CDR3 has 13 amino acids. The V segment lost 7 bases and the J segment 8 bases; nucleotides outside the gene matches: 7. The CDR3 nucleotides read TGTGCCAGCATAAGACAGGGTGGCGAAAAACTGTTTTTT. Translating gives CASIRQGGEKLFF.

This clone appeared a few times. The gene calls are TRBV5-1 and TRBJ2-3, with a possible D match to TRBD1 (6 bases). V lost 1 base to trimming and J lost 4 bases, with 13 bases between them. Germline V gene data show CDR1 as SGHRS and CDR2 as YFSETQ. This CDR3 is built from 15 residues. CDR3 nucleotides: TGCGCCAGCAGCTTGCAGGGACATGGACCAGATACGCAGTATTTT. Protein sequence: CASSLQGHGPDTQYF.

Here the CDR3 reads CASSLIQAKQFF. CDR3 DNA: TGTGCCAGCAGTTTAATCCAGGCTAAGCAGTTCTTC. V usage is TRBV12-3 or TRBV12-4 and J usage is TRBJ2-1; no reliable D call. The CDR3 is made up of 12 amino acids. V was clipped by 2 bases and J by 11 bases, with 10 bases between them.

This chain uses TRBV7-2 with TRBJ2-1, with a tentative D call TRBD2 (5 bases). Per the germline V gene, CDR1 is SGHTA and CDR2 is FQGNSA. Trimming removed 5 bases at V and 8 bases at J, with 16 bases between. The CDR3 consists of 14 residues. The CDR3 is CASSIYTSIHEQFF. The CDR3 DNA follows: TGTGCCAGCAGCATCTACACTAGTATCCATGAGCAGTTCTTC.

J is TRBJ2-7 and V is TRBV7-3; no clear D. Germline V gene data show CDR1 as SGHTA and CDR2 as FQGTGA. V was trimmed by 6 bases and J by 0 bases, leaving 18 bases between them. This CDR3 spans 16 amino acids. CDR3 DNA sequence: TGTGCCAGCAGACCTACTCTAGGCTATTTCTCCTACGAGCAGTACTTC. Its protein is CASRPTLGYFSYEQYF.

The gene calls are TRBV19 and TRBJ2-7; 8 positions match TRBD1. The CDR3 totals 19 residues. Trimming removed 5 bases from V and 0 bases from J; junction bases left unmatched: 18. Per germline, CDR1 LNHDA and CDR2 SQIVND (reference sequence). CDR3 DNA sequence: TGTGCCAGTAGTGCCTCCCGGGACAGGTCCTATCCTAGCTCCTACGAGCAGTACTTC. It codes for CASSASRDRSYPSSYEQYF.

This clone is judged large. The chain's CDR3 is CASSQYLFEQYF. Written as DNA, the CDR3 is TGTGCCAGCAGCCAGTATCTGTTCGAGCAGTACTTC. This rearrangement joins TRBV14 to TRBJ2-7; D is unresolved. Trimming cost V 3 bases and J 6 bases, with 9 bases left between them. The CDR3 covers 12 residues. The V gene's germline CDR1 is SGHDN and CDR2 FVKESK.

This chain uses TRBV7-9 with TRBJ2-1; perhaps TRBD2 as D (6 bases). This CDR3 has 15 amino acids. Germline CDR1 SEHNR, CDR2 FQNEAQ (reference sequence). Trimming removed 5 bases at V and 6 bases at J, with 17 bases between. CDR3 amino acids: CASSVDYRYTNEQFF. The CDR3 DNA follows: TGTGCCAGCAGCGTGGACTATCGCTACACCAATGAGCAGTTCTTC.

V usage is TRBV9 and J usage is TRBJ2-7; maybe TRBD2 (6 bases). CDR3 length equals 15 residues. Trimming stripped 3 bases from V and 1 base from J, with 14 bases between. The germline CDR1 and CDR2 sequences are SGDLS and YYNGEE. In DNA form, the CDR3 reads TGTGCCAGCAGCGCCGGCCTCGGGGGATCCTACGAGCAGTACTTC. As protein: CASSAGLGGSYEQYF.

The V call is TRBV2, the J call TRBJ2-7, with 10 bases matching TRBD1. With V trimmed by 7 bases and J by 7 bases, 13 bases remained unmatched. The CDR3 has 15 amino acids. Germline V CDR1 and CDR2: SNHLY, FYNNEI. The CDR3 sequence is CASMRTGGGSTEQYF. CDR3 bases: TGTGCCAGCATGAGGACAGGGGGAGGGTCTACGGAGCAGTACTTC. The full variable domain, in which reference TRBV2 and TRBJ2-7 provide the parts outside the CDR3, is EPEVTQTPSHQVTQMGQEVILRCVPISNHLYFYWYRQILGQKVEFLVSFYNNEISEKSEIFDDQFSVERPDGSNFTLKIRSTKLEDSAMYFCASMRTGGGSTEQYFGPGTRLTVT.

This clone was counted once. The rearrangement links TRBV7-9 to TRBJ2-2, with D possibly matching TRBD1 (6 bases). There are 16 residues in the CDR3. V lost 6 bases to trimming and J lost 3 bases, with 17 bases between them. Germline CDR1 and CDR2: SEHNR and FQNEAQ (reference sequence). CDR3 sequence (DNA): TGTGCCAGCAGGATAAAGACAGGCAAAGACACCGGGGAGCTGTTTTTT. Encoded protein: CASRIKTGKDTGELFF. The full variable domain, in which reference TRBV7-9 and TRBJ2-2 provide the parts outside the CDR3, is DTGVSQNPRHKITKRGQNVTFRCDPISEHNRLYWYRQTLGQGPEFLTYFQNEAQLEKSRLLSDRFSAERPKGSFSTLEIQRTEQGDSAMYLCASRIKTGKDTGELFFGEGSRLTVL.

This chain connects TRBV5-4 to TRBJ2-3; D perhaps matches TRBD2 (7 bases). Germline V gene data show CDR1 as SGHNT and CDR2 as YYREEE (reference sequence). Trimming removed 4 bases from V and 6 bases from J, with 18 bases in between. This CDR3 comprises 15 residues. The CDR3 protein is CASSVSAGAGDTQYF. CDR3 DNA sequence: TGTGCCAGCAGCGTGAGTGCGGGGGCTGGGGATACGCAGTATTTT.

This clone came up many times. The CDR3 region is CASSENRGNTEAFF. The CDR3 bases are TGTGCCAGCAGTGAAAACAGGGGGAACACTGAAGCTTTCTTT. The gene calls are TRBV6-1 and TRBJ1-1, with 7 bases lining up with TRBD1. Trimming took 2 bases from V and 1 from J; bases not matched to a gene: 1. This CDR3 has 14 amino acids. Germline assignment: CDR1 MNHNS and CDR2 SASEGT.

A single count supports this clone. This chain uses TRBV3-1 (or the pseudogene TRBV3-2) with TRBJ2-1; 8 positions agree with TRBD2. The junction had 7 bases not matched to a gene; V was cut back by 1 base and J by 5 bases. CDR1 is LGHDT and CDR2 is YNNKEL in the germline V gene (reference sequence). The CDR3 runs 16 residues. CDR3 sequence reads: CASSQVGTSWNNEQFF. The CDR3 DNA is TGTGCCAGCAGCCAAGTGGGGACTAGTTGGAACAATGAGCAGTTCTTC.

This sequence joins TRBV29-1 and TRBJ1-1; D ambiguous. Germline CDR1 is SQVTM and CDR2 is ANQGSEA. This CDR3 contains 13 residues. Trimming pared 4 bases from V and 3 bases from J, leaving 12 bases between. CDR3 nucleotide sequence: TGCAGCGTTGGGAGGACTTGGGACACTGAAGCTTTCTTT. Translation: CSVGRTWDTEAFF.

This clone was recorded a few times. The J gene is TRBJ1-3, the V gene TRBV12-3 or TRBV12-4; D gene ambiguous. The CDR3 is made up of 13 amino acids. V was shortened by 7 bases and J by 6 bases, with 13 bases between the two germline ends. The DNA for the CDR3 is TGTGCCAGCATACGGAGGGTAGAAAACACCATATATTTT. It yields the protein CASIRRVENTIYF.

The rearrangement uses TRBV5-1 and TRBJ2-5; TRBD2 agrees at 7 bases. The length of the CDR3 is 14 residues. Trimming at V came to 5 bases and at J to 4 bases, leaving 8 bases not matched to a gene. The germline CDR1 and CDR2 sequences are SGHRS and YFSETQ. The CDR3 loop reads CASRPQGGRETQYF. The CDR3 coding sequence is TGCGCCAGCAGACCTCAGGGAGGGAGAGAGACCCAGTACTTC.

The chain carries TRBV9 and TRBJ2-1, with unresolved D. CDR3 length equals 12 residues. CDR1 is SGDLS, CDR2 YYNGEE, per germline. Trimming took 1 base from V and 9 from J, leaving 8 bases between them. The CDR3 DNA is TGTGCCAGCAGCGTACTTTTCCGTGAGCAGTTCTTC. Its protein is CASSVLFREQFF.

The chain joins TRBV7-9 to TRBJ2-1; a possible D gene is TRBD1 (6 bases). Trimming took off 4 bases at V and 6 bases at J, with 22 bases between the two ends. This CDR3 is built from 17 residues. Germline V CDR1 and CDR2: SEHNR, FQNEAQ (reference sequence). In nucleotides, the CDR3 is TGTGCCAGCAGCTCCGTGGGTGGGGGCAGTGAGGTCAATGAGCAGTTCTTC. Translation gives CASSSVGGGSEVNEQFF.

The chain uses TRBV5-1 and TRBJ2-7; TRBD2 matches 9 bases. The CDR3 covers 20 residues. V trimming: 4 bases; J trimming: 9 bases; junction bases outside the gene matches: 29. Germline CDR1 reads SGHRS; CDR2 reads YFSETQ. In nucleotides, the CDR3 is TGCGCCAGCAGCACACGAATTACTAGCGGGCAAAAAAACGACTACGAGGGGCAGTACTTC. Encoded protein: CASSTRITSGQKNDYEGQYF. Drawing the rest from reference TRBV5-1 and TRBJ2-7, the complete variable domain is KAGVTQTPRYLIKTRGQQVTLSCSPISGHRSVSWYQQTPGQGLQFLFEYFSETQRNKGNFPGRFSGRQFSNSRSEMNVSTLELGDSALYLCASSTRITSGQKNDYEGQYFGPGTRLTVT.

This clone showed up just once. This sequence joins TRBV19 and TRBJ1-2; 9 nucleotides align to TRBD1. This CDR3 contains 16 residues. CDR1 is LNHDA, CDR2 SQIVND, per germline (reference sequence). Germline trimming cut 6 bases from V and 3 bases from J; bases unmatched to any gene: 11. The CDR3: CASRSGPRTGDYGYTF. CDR3 bases: TGTGCCAGTAGGAGCGGACCTCGGACAGGGGACTATGGCTACACCTTC.

This chain links TRBV11-2 with TRBJ2-1; 11 bases map to TRBD2. This CDR3 has 18 amino acids. J gave up 0 bases and V 5 bases, and 9 bases lay outside the gene matches. Germline CDR1 is SGHAT and CDR2 is FQNNGV. This CDR3 is CASSPTSGSWSSYNEQFF. DNA of the CDR3: TGTGCCAGCAGCCCAACTAGCGGGAGTTGGAGCTCCTACAATGAGCAGTTCTTC. Supplemented by reference TRBV11-2 and TRBJ2-1, the full variable domain reads EAGVAQSPRYKIIEKRQSVAFWCNPISGHATLYWYQQILGQGPKLLIQFQNNGVVDDSQLPKDRFSAERLKGVDSTLKIQPAKLEDSAVYLCASSPTSGSWSSYNEQFFGPGTRLTVL.

This clone was seen only a few times. V and J are TRBV5-5 and TRBJ2-2; 11 bases agree with TRBD2. V shed 2 bases, J shed 1 base, and the junction held 1 base outside the gene matches. In germline, CDR1 is SGHKS, CDR2 YYEKEE (reference sequence). The CDR3 consists of 16 residues. The CDR3 sequence: CASSLGLAGNTGELFF. DNA of the CDR3: TGTGCCAGCAGCTTAGGACTAGCGGGGAACACCGGGGAGCTGTTTTTT.